This TCR beta chain was profiled in a study of T-cell reconstitution after alpha-beta-depleted transplantation in children. Overall study findings and caveats: At around two months after transplant, the alpha-beta T cells were reportedly derived from several hundred expanded clones that came from non-depleted graft cells. Recipient T cells and thymic progenitors that survived gave rise to the high TCRbeta diversity observed at day 60 in some patients. T cells produced anew were the main source of T-cell counts and diversity one year after transplant.

In this sample, this clonotype turned up a few times. The antigen remains unidentified. It was with unique molecular identifiers that the TCRbeta library was prepared. MiXCR, run by TCRdb on the PCR reads, gives a single entry per CDR3 protein. Of 900,000 or so distinct CDR3 sequences listed, roughly 15% are singletons. The CDR3 covers 16 residues. Per the germline V gene, CDR1 is SGHKS and CDR2 is YYEKEE (reference sequence). V lost 1 base, J lost 1 base, and 14 bases lay in between. The sample here was PBMCs, mostly from graft donor cells, taken 360 days after TCRalphabeta/CD19-depleted stem cell transplant. This clonotype was obtained from a male patient younger than 18 who had a stem cell transplant for acute lymphoblastic leukemia, so the T cells may come from the graft donor. The V call is TRBV5-5, the J call TRBJ1-1; no firm D call. The CDR3 region is CASSLSAGQRNTEAFF. DNA for the CDR3: TGTGCCAGCAGCTTGAGCGCAGGCCAAAGGAACACTGAAGCTTTCTTT.